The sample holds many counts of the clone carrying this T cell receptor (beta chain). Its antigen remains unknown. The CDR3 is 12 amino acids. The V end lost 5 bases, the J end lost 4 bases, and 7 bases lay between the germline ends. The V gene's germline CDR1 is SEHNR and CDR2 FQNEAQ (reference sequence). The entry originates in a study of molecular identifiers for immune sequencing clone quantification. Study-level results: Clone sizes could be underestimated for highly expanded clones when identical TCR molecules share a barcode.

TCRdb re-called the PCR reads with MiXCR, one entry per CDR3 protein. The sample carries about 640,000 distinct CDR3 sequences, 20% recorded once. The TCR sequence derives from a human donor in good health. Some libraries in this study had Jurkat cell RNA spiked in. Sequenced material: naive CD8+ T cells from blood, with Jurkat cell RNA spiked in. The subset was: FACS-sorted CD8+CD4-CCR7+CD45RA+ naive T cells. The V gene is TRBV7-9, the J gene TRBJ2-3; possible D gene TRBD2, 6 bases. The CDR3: CASSGGSDTQYF. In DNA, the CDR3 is TGTGCCAGCAGCGGAGGGTCAGATACGCAGTATTTT.